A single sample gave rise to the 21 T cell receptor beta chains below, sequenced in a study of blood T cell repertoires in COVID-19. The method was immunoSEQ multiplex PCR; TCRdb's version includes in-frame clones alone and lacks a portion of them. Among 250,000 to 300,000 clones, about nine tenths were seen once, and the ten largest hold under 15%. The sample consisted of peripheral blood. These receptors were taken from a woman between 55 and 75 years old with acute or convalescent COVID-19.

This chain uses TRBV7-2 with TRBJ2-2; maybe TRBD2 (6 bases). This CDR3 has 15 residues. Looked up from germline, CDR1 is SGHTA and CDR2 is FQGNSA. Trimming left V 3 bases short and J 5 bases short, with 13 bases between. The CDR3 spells CASSFAWAGTGELFF. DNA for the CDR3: TGTGCCAGCAGCTTTGCCTGGGCGGGGACCGGGGAGCTGTTTTTT.

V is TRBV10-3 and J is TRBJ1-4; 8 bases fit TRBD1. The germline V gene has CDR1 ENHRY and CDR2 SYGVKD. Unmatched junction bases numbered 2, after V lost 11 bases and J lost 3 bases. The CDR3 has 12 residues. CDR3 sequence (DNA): TGTGCCTCCAGGGGGCCTAATGAAAAACTGTTTTTT. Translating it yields CASRGPNEKLFF.

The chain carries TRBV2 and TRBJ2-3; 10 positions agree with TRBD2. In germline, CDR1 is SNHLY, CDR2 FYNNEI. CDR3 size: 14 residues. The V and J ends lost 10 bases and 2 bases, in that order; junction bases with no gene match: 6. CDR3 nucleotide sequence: TGTGCCAACCGACTAGCGGGCTCCACAGATACGCAGTATTTT. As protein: CANRLAGSTDTQYF.

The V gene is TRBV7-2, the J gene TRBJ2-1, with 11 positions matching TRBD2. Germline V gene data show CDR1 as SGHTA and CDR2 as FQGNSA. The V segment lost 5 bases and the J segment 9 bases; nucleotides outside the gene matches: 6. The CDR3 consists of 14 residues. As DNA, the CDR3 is TGTGCCAGCAGCCTAACAGGGACTAGCGGTGAGCAGTTCTTC. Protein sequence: CASSLTGTSGEQFF. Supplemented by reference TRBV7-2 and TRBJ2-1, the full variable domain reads GAGVSQSPSNKVTEKGKDVELRCDPISGHTALYWYRQSLGQGLEFLIYFQGNSAPDKSGLPSDRFSAERTGGSVSTLTIQRTQQEDSAVYLCASSLTGTSGEQFFGPGTRLTVL.

The DNA for the CDR3 is TGTGCCAGCAGTTTACAGACAGGGCTGTCTGAAAAACTGTTTTTT. Encoded protein: CASSLQTGLSEKLFF. The chain joins TRBV28 to TRBJ1-4, with 7 bases that match TRBD1. This CDR3 contains 15 residues. The trim removed 2 bases at V and 7 bases at J, leaving 7 bases unmatched. Germline V gene sequence: CDR1 MDHEN, CDR2 SYDVKM. The variable domain in full, completed from reference TRBV28 and TRBJ1-4, reads DVKVTQSSRYLVKRTGEKVFLECVQDMDHENMFWYRQDPGLGLRLIYFSYDVKMKEKGDIPEGYSVSREKKERFSLILESASTNQTSMYLCASSLQTGLSEKLFFGSGTQLSVL.

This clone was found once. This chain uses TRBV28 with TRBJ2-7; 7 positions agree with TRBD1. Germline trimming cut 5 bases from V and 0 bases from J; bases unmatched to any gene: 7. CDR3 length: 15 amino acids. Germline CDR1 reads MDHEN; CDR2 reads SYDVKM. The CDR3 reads CASSGDSRISYEQYF. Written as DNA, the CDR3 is TGTGCCAGCAGTGGGGACAGCAGGATCTCCTACGAGCAGTACTTC.

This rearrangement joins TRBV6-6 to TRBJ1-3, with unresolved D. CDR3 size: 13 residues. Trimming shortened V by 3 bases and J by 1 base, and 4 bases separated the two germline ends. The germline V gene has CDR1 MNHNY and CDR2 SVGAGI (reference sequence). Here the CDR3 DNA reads TGTGCCAGCAGTTATTCTTCTGGAAACACCATATATTTT. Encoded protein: CASSYSSGNTIYF.

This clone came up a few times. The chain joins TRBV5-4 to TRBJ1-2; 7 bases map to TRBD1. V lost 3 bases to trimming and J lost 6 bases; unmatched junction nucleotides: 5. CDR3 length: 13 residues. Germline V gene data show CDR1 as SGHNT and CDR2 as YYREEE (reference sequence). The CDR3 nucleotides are TGTGCCAGCAGCTCGGAGGGGGCACATGGCTACACCTTC. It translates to CASSSEGAHGYTF.

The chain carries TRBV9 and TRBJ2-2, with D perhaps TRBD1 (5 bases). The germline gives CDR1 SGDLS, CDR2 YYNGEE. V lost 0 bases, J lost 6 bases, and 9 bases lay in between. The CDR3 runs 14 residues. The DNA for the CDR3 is TGTGCCAGCAGCGTAGCCCAGGGCGCCGGGGAGCTGTTTTTT. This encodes CASSVAQGAGELFF.

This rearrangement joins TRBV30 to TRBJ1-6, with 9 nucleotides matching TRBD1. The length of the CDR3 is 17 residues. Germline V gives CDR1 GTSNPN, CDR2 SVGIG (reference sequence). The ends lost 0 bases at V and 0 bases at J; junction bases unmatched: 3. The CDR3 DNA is TGTGCCTGGAGTGTACGGGACAGGGCCTCCTATAATTCACCCCTCCACTTT. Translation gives CAWSVRDRASYNSPLHF.

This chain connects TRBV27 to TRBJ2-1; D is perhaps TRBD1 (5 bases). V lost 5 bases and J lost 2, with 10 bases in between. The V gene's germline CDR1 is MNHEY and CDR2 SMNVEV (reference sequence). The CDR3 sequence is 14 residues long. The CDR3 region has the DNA TGTGCCAGCAGTAGGGGCGGAACCTACAATGAGCAGTTCTTC. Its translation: CASSRGGTYNEQFF.

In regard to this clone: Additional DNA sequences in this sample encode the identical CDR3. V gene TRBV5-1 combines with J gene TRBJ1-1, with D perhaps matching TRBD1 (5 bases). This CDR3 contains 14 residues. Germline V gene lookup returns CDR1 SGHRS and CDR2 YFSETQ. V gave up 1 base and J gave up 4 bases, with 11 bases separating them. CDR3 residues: CASSLSGGGTEAFF. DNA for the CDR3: TGCGCCAGCAGCTTGTCGGGCGGGGGCACTGAAGCTTTCTTT. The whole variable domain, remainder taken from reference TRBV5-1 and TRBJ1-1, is KAGVTQTPRYLIKTRGQQVTLSCSPISGHRSVSWYQQTPGQGLQFLFEYFSETQRNKGNFPGRFSGRQFSNSRSEMNVSTLELGDSALYLCASSLSGGGTEAFFGQGTRLTVV.

The CDR3 reads CASSLDAGGHNEQFF. CDR3 in DNA: TGTGCCAGCAGCTTGGACGCGGGGGGGCATAATGAGCAGTTCTTC. V usage is TRBV5-4 and J usage is TRBJ2-1; 9 bases line up with TRBD2. Germline trimming cut 0 bases from V and 7 bases from J; bases unmatched to any gene: 5. From germline, CDR1 is SGHNT and CDR2 YYREEE (reference sequence). The CDR3 contains 15 residues.

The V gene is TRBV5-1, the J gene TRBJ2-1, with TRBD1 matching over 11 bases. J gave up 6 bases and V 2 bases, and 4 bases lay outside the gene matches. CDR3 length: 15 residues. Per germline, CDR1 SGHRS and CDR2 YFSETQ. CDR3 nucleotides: TGCGCCAGCAGCTTTGACGGGACAGGGGGCAATGAGCAGTTCTTC. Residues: CASSFDGTGGNEQFF.

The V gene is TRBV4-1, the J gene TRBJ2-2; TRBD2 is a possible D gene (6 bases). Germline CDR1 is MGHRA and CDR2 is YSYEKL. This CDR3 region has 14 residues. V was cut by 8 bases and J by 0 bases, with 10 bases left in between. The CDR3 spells CASQLASNTGELFF. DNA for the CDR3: TGCGCCAGCCAACTAGCCTCGAACACCGGGGAGCTGTTTTTT.

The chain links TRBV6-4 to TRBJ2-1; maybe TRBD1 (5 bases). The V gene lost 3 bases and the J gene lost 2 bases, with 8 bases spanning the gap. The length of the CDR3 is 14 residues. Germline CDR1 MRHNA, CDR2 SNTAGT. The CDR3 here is CASSEGVPYNEQFF. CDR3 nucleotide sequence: TGTGCCAGCAGTGAAGGGGTACCCTACAATGAGCAGTTCTTC.

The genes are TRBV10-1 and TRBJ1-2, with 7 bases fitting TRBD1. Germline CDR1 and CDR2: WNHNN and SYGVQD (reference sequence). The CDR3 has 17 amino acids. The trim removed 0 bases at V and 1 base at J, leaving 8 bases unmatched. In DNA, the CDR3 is TGCGCCAGCAGTGAGTCAGAGCAGGGGGAATTTAACTATGGCTACACCTTC. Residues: CASSESEQGEFNYGYTF.

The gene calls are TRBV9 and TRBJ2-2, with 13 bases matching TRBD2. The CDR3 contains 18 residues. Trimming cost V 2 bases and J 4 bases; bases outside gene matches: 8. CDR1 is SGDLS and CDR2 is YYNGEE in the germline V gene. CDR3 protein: CASSVQTRTSGSTGELFF. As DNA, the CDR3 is TGTGCCAGCAGCGTCCAAACGCGGACTAGCGGGAGCACCGGGGAGCTGTTTTTT. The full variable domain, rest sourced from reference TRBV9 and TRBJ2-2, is DSGVTQTPKHLITATGQRVTLRCSPRSGDLSVYWYQQSLDQGLQFLIQYYNGEERAKGNILERFSAQQFPDLHSELNLSSLELGDSALYFCASSVQTRTSGSTGELFFGEGSRLTVL.

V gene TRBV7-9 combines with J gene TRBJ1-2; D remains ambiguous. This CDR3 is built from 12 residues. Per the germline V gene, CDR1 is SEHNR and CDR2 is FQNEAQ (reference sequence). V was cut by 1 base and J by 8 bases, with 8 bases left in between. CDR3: CASSLDGGGYTF. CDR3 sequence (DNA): TGTGCCAGCAGCTTAGATGGCGGCGGCTACACCTTC.

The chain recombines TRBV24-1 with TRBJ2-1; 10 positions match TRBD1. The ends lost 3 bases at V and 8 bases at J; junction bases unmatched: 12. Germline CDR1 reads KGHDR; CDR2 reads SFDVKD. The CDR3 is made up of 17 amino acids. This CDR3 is CATSDAPGTGVTHEQFF. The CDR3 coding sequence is TGTGCCACCAGTGATGCCCCCGGGACAGGGGTCACCCATGAGCAGTTCTTC.

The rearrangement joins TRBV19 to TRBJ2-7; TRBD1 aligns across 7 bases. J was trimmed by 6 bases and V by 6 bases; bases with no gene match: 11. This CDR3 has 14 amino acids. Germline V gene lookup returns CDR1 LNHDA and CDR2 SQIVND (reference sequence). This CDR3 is CASSRSTGASEQYF. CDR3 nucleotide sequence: TGTGCCAGTAGCAGGTCCACAGGGGCCTCCGAGCAGTACTTC.